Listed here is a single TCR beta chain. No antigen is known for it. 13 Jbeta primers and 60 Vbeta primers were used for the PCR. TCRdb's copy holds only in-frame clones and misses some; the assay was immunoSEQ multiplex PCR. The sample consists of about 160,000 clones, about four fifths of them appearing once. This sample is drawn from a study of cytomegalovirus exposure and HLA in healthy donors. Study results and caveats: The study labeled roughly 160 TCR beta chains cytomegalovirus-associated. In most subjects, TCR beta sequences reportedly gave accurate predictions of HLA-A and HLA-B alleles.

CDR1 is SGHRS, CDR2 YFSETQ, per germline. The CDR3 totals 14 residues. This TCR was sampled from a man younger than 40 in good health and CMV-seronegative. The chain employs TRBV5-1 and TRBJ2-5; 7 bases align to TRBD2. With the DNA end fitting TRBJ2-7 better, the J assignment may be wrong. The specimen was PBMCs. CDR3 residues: CASSSETSTYEQYF. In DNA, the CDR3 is TGCGCCAGCAGCTCAGAGACTAGCACCTACGAGCAGTACTTC.